This T cell receptor beta chain was sequenced for a study of blood T cells in healthy people across ages. Study-level findings and limits: With unsorted PBMCs, a conclusive comparison of naive versus antigen-experienced cells was not possible. Underestimates were what the diversity estimates from one million T cells were considered to be.

Each sample had at least 6 million PBMCs isolated. For this clonotype: Antigen specificity is unknown.

The CDR3 is made up of 13 amino acids. The V gene's germline CDR1 is MNHNS and CDR2 SASEGT. The ends were cut back, 4 bases at V and 3 bases at J, with 10 bases in the middle. A sample-barcoded 5' primer and a J-beta primer mix were used in a second PCR of roughly 7 to 11 cycles. TCRdb analysed the 5' RACE reads with MiXCR anew, one entry per CDR3 protein. The data hold 1.6 million or so distinct CDR3 sequences, with 30% to 40% observed a single time. This rearrangement joins TRBV6-1 to TRBJ2-7, with D unresolved. The receptor comes from a young woman in good health. The specimen was blood. The DNA of the CDR3 is TGTGCCAGCAGTGCGCGGCTTGGCTACGAGCAGTACTTC. It yields the protein CASSARLGYEQYF.